These 17 T cell receptor beta chains were sequenced from one sample in a study of shared clonotypes between healthy human individuals. Repertoires were generated with immunoSEQ multiplex PCR, while TCRdb's copy carries only in-frame clones and drops some. This table holds around 2.5 million clones, 90% to 95% found once. Material: naive CD4+ T cells from PBMCs. As for subset: CD45RA+ positively selected. The source of these receptors is a man aged 18 to 35 in good health. Some clones in this sample may be carry-over from other donors' samples.

The J gene is TRBJ2-1, the V gene TRBV28; D gene unclear. The V end lost 4 bases, the J end lost 0 bases, and 7 bases lay between the germline ends. CDR3 size: 14 residues. CDR1 MDHEN and CDR2 SYDVKM come from the germline V gene. CDR3 loop: CASSSPASYNEQFF. In DNA form, the CDR3 reads TGTGCCAGCAGTTCCCCCGCCTCCTACAATGAGCAGTTCTTC.

The chain has TRBV5-6 and TRBJ1-2, with a tentative D call TRBD1 (6 bases). Trimming removed 4 bases from V and 4 bases from J, with 17 bases in between. Germline V lookup: CDR1 SGHDT, CDR2 YYEEEE. The CDR3 sequence is 15 residues long. CDR3 region: CASSPGLTGRYGYTF. The CDR3 DNA is TGTGCCAGCAGCCCCGGCCTCACAGGGCGCTATGGCTACACCTTC.

V usage is TRBV29-1 and J usage is TRBJ2-5; no reliable D call. Trimming shortened V by 5 bases and J by 4 bases, and 11 bases separated the two germline ends. The germline V gene has CDR1 SQVTM and CDR2 ANQGSEA. This CDR3 has 12 amino acids. The CDR3: CSVHQETETQYF. The CDR3 nucleotides are TGCAGCGTTCATCAGGAGACAGAGACCCAGTACTTC.

A word on this clone: In the same sample, other DNA sequences code for this CDR3. The V gene is TRBV2, the J gene TRBJ2-1; D perhaps matches TRBD1 (6 bases). Germline V gene lookup returns CDR1 SNHLY and CDR2 FYNNEI. The CDR3 is made up of 13 amino acids. The ends were cut back, 5 bases at V and 4 bases at J, with 9 bases in the middle. In nucleotides, the CDR3 is TGTGCCAGCAGTTTAGACAGGTACAATGAGCAGTTCTTC. Translation: CASSLDRYNEQFF.

V usage is TRBV6-6 and J usage is TRBJ2-5; possibly TRBD1 for D (6 bases). The CDR3 is 13 amino acids. V was pared by 10 bases and J by 0 bases, with 12 bases between. The germline V gene encodes CDR1 MNHNY and CDR2 SVGAGI (reference sequence). CDR3 in DNA: TGTGCCACCCTCGGGACAAACCAAGAGACCCAGTACTTC. Protein sequence: CATLGTNQETQYF.

This chain links TRBV5-1 with TRBJ1-4, with 7 nucleotides matching TRBD1. The CDR3 runs 13 residues. The junction had 3 bases not matched to a gene; V was cut back by 0 bases and J by 10 bases. Germline CDR1 SGHRS, CDR2 YFSETQ. The CDR3 loop is CASSLGQGGKLFF. CDR3 DNA sequence: TGCGCCAGCAGCTTGGGACAGGGAGGAAAACTGTTTTTT.

This clone was picked up one time. The gene calls are TRBV6-5 and TRBJ2-4; 8 nucleotides agree with TRBD1. CDR1 is MNHEY and CDR2 is SVGAGI in the germline V gene. The CDR3 contains 15 residues. The ends lost 2 bases at V and 6 bases at J; junction bases unmatched: 6. The CDR3 spells CASSYRAGGGNIQYF. CDR3 sequence (DNA): TGTGCCAGCAGTTACAGGGCAGGGGGCGGAAACATTCAGTACTTC.

The gene calls are TRBV5-1 and TRBJ1-1; no clear D. The CDR3 loop spans 15 amino acids. V was shortened by 0 bases and J by 2 bases, with 11 bases between the two germline ends. Germline V gene lookup returns CDR1 SGHRS and CDR2 YFSETQ. CDR3 protein: CASSLGSRYNTEAFF. CDR3 nucleotides: TGCGCCAGCAGCTTGGGAAGTCGATATAACACTGAAGCTTTCTTT.

The CDR3 DNA reads as TGCGCCAGCAGCTGGGGAGCCGGGCCCCAAGAGACCCAGTACTTC. Protein sequence: CASSWGAGPQETQYF. This chain uses TRBV5-1 with TRBJ2-5, with D maybe TRBD2 (5 bases). This CDR3 is built from 15 residues. Germline loops: CDR1 SGHRS, CDR2 YFSETQ. V lost 3 bases and J lost 1, with 13 bases in between. Full variable domain (remainder filled in from reference TRBV5-1 and TRBJ2-5): KAGVTQTPRYLIKTRGQQVTLSCSPISGHRSVSWYQQTPGQGLQFLFEYFSETQRNKGNFPGRFSGRQFSNSRSEMNVSTLELGDSALYLCASSWGAGPQETQYFGPGTRLLVL.

The genes are TRBV11-3 and TRBJ2-1; 7 bases agree with TRBD2. J lost 9 bases, V lost 3 bases, and 5 bases had no gene match. The CDR3 is 13 amino acids. Germline-derived CDR1 and CDR2 are SGHNT and YENEEA. CDR3 in amino acids: CASSFWSGGEQFF. The CDR3 region has the DNA TGTGCCAGCAGCTTTTGGTCGGGAGGTGAGCAGTTCTTC.

This chain connects TRBV11-2 to TRBJ2-1; D may be TRBD2 (5 bases). The CDR3 is 14 amino acids. Germline CDR1 and CDR2: SGHAT and FQNNGV. The V gene lost 1 base and the J gene lost 7 bases, with 11 bases spanning the gap. CDR3 sequence reads: CASSLVRRGNEQFF. Here the CDR3 DNA reads TGTGCCAGCAGCTTAGTGAGACGAGGGAATGAGCAGTTCTTC. The variable domain in full, completed from reference TRBV11-2 and TRBJ2-1, reads EAGVAQSPRYKIIEKRQSVAFWCNPISGHATLYWYQQILGQGPKLLIQFQNNGVVDDSQLPKDRFSAERLKGVDSTLKIQPAKLEDSAVYLCASSLVRRGNEQFFGPGTRLTVL.

The chain combines TRBV28 with TRBJ2-7; tentative D call: TRBD2 (6 bases). Germline V gives CDR1 MDHEN, CDR2 SYDVKM. This CDR3 region has 14 residues. V was shortened by 5 bases and J by 3 bases, with 14 bases between the two germline ends. This chain's CDR3 is CASSPGGTDYEQYF. CDR3 nucleotide sequence: TGTGCCAGCAGTCCTGGGGGGACTGACTACGAGCAGTACTTC.

The chain couples TRBV2 to TRBJ1-5, with 8 bases matching TRBD1. Per germline, CDR1 SNHLY and CDR2 FYNNEI. The CDR3 loop spans 15 amino acids. J gave up 0 bases and V 6 bases, and 4 bases lay outside the gene matches. The DNA for the CDR3 is TGTGCCAGCAGAAACAGGGGGTATAGCAATCAGCCCCAGCATTTT. It is translated as CASRNRGYSNQPQHF.

The V and J genes are TRBV19 and TRBJ1-5; unclear D gene. The CDR3 runs to 13 residues. The germline V gene has CDR1 LNHDA and CDR2 SQIVND (reference sequence). V dropped 9 bases and J dropped 3 bases, with 12 bases sitting between them. CDR3 loop: CASQRAINQPQHF. The DNA for the CDR3 is TGTGCCAGCCAACGGGCGATCAATCAGCCCCAGCATTTT.

The CDR3 region is CASSVHRTAYGYTF. The CDR3 DNA follows: TGTGCCAGCAGTGTACACCGGACGGCTTATGGCTACACCTTC. The rearrangement uses TRBV28 and TRBJ1-2; no clear D gene. The V end lost 5 bases, the J end lost 5 bases, and 15 bases lay between the germline ends. The CDR3 loop spans 14 amino acids. CDR1 is MDHEN, CDR2 SYDVKM, per germline.

The chain has TRBV5-1 and TRBJ1-1; D is ambiguous. V was pared by 1 base and J by 1 base, with 8 bases between. The CDR3 has 14 residues. Germline V lookup: CDR1 SGHRS, CDR2 YFSETQ. As DNA, the CDR3 is TGCGCCAGCAGCTTGAGGAGTCCGAACACTGAAGCTTTCTTT. Its protein is CASSLRSPNTEAFF.

As regards this clone: Its ends do not fully match the called genes, so a read error is possible. V is TRBV6-6 and J is TRBJ2-7; 7 bases line up with TRBD1. This CDR3 has 13 amino acids. Germline-derived CDR1 and CDR2 are MNHNY and SVGAGI (reference sequence). CDR3 region: CASSYSGQPGVHF. CDR3 coding DNA: TGTGCCAGCAGTTACTCGGGACAGCCGGGTGTGCACTTC.